This T cell receptor beta chain emerged from a study of T-cell memory formation after mild COVID-19 (dated by TCRdb to the early 2020s). Background for the entire study: TCR sequence clusters from the two donors were found to be largely donor specific. In a couple of donors, T-cell clones that expanded and contracted after mild COVID-19 were followed by sequencing TCRalpha and TCRbeta repertoires longitudinally. Two young, previously healthy adult volunteers, one female and one male, were included in the cohort. What the study reported, not specific to this receptor: From day 15 to 85, contracting clones showed balanced CD4/CD8 phenotypes, whereas a second wave of clones that expanded from day 15 to 37 leaned towards CD4+. Some responding clones were detected in pre-infection memory, which suggested that pre-existing cross-reactive memory T cells had joined the SARS-CoV-2 response. The study covered only a couple of mild cases, and larger cohorts including severe cases with pre-infection samples were considered necessary. SARS-CoV-2 specificity of the second-wave clones peaking on day 37 was not confirmed. Contracting CD4+ clones were located mainly in the CM and EM memory subsets, whereas CD8+ clones were found to be enriched in EMRA.

The CDR3, cysteine through phenylalanine, is 14 amino acids long. Only the CDR3 region is kept as DNA, spanning 42 bases read in frame from base 1. Based on the germline V gene, the CDR1 and CDR2 sequences are SGHTA and FQGNSA. The V end loses 4 bases and the J end loses 0 bases, and a stretch of 8 bases separates them. Ficoll-Paque density gradient centrifugation was the method used to isolate PBMCs. This clonotype was seen once. The specificity of this receptor is unknown. No qualities accompany the bases; no much larger clone lies one base away. One read is thin evidence. Sequenced on an Illumina NovaSeq 6000. Using 5'RACE with constant-segment primers, TCRalpha and TCRbeta cDNA libraries were constructed, with sample barcodes and unique molecular identifiers added in the process. Trizol reagent was used to extract RNA from every sample. Libraries were amplified in two PCR steps, with a second sample barcode and Illumina TruSeq adapters added in the second step. Sequencing of the libraries was done on an Illumina NovaSeq, producing 2 x 150 bp paired-end reads. The study's processing was this. Reads were demultiplexed and collapsed into UMI-guided consensus sequences with migec v1.2.7. Using mixcr v2.1.11, UMI consensuses were aligned to TRA and TRB V and J templates and then assembled into clonotypes. A clonotype was counted as expanded or contracted only when both edgeR and NoisET called the clonotype significant, with the noise models trained on biological replicates. edgeR calls used a false discovery rate-adjusted p below 0.01 and a log2 fold-change threshold of 1. As an exploratory analysis of dynamics, PCA with hierarchical clustering was applied to max-normalized trajectories of the 1000 most abundant clonotypes. Separately sequenced CD4+ and CD8+ repertoires were used to assign the CD4 or CD8 phenotype of responding clones. TCRdb applied fastp at Q25 and MiXCR to the public reads, then kept only in-frame beta chains. Merged by CDR3 protein, the rows form single entries marked with the most common genes and DNA. The V and J calls reflect TCRdb's pipeline rather than the authors' work. The table for this sample lists roughly 310,000 distinct CDR3 sequences; around a sixth of them were counted only once. The ten largest clonotypes hold 20% to 25% of the sample.

Sequencing was performed on PBMCs or a T cell subset sorted from them (not recorded which). The chain joins TRBV7-2 to TRBJ2-3; TRBD2 is perhaps the D gene, given 5 matching bases. This TCR came from a man younger than 30 who had mild COVID-19 (a few samples of this study predate the infection). The sample titles of this study are shuffled in the database, so cell type and time point are left out; the donor was told from shared clones. The nucleotide sequence reads TGTGCCAGCAGCTGGGAGCCCAGCACAGATACGCAGTATTTT. Translated, it gives CASSWEPSTDTQYF.